This T cell receptor beta chain stems from a study of cytomegalovirus exposure and HLA in healthy donors. Study-level findings and limits: A later analysis appeared to link common viral pathogens to several of the most significant clusters. In most subjects, TCR beta sequences reportedly gave accurate predictions of HLA-A and HLA-B alleles.

Per germline, CDR1 SGHDT and CDR2 YYEEEE. After removal of 1 base from V and 2 bases from J, the junction contained 8 bases not matched to a gene. The CDR3 consists of 16 residues. To note about this clone: The antigen remains unidentified.

The PCR made use of 60 Vbeta and 13 Jbeta primers. The data were produced by immunoSEQ multiplex PCR, yet TCRdb's version contains in-frame clones alone and is incomplete. The top ten hold 8% to 9.5% of the sample, which has roughly 120,000 clones, 60% to 70% seen once. V and J are TRBV5-6 and TRBJ2-5, with 7 bases lining up with TRBD1. Sample: PBMCs. The source of this sequence is a woman aged 40 to 49 in good health and CMV-seropositive. CDR3 bases: TGTGCCAGCAGCTTGAGACAGGGTACACATCAAGAGACCCAGTACTTC. It yields the protein CASSLRQGTHQETQYF.